This T cell receptor (beta chain) derives from a study of cytomegalovirus exposure and HLA in healthy donors. Per germline, CDR1 SGHAT and CDR2 FQDESV (reference sequence). The CDR3 sequence is 19 residues long. Germline trimming cut 1 base from V and 7 bases from J; bases unmatched to any gene: 16. Whole-study findings and limits: Roughly uniform sequencing depth across donors was assumed, possibly incorrectly. Reportedly, fewer N-insertions than the approximately 650-donor mean appeared in an Asian-associated ancestry cluster in a later analysis. A later analysis showed TCR association rates differing by HLA locus, peaking at DRB1 and lowest at HLA-C. Productive status was seen about 90% or about 30% of the time for most TCR beta V segments in an earlier analysis.

On this clone itself: What it binds is not known.

The PCR used 60 Vbeta and 13 Jbeta primers. The repertoire was sequenced with immunoSEQ multiplex PCR; TCRdb's copy has only in-frame clones and lacks some. This sample has around 90,000 clones, with 82% found just once. The sample consisted of PBMCs. J is TRBJ2-1 and V is TRBV11-1; 10 bases match TRBD2. The receptor's source is a middle-aged man in good health and CMV-seronegative. The DNA of the CDR3 is TGTGCCAGCAGCTTAGGTGTCCTAGCGGGAGCGTCTAGAGGAAATGAGCAGTTCTTC. Translated: CASSLGVLAGASRGNEQFF.